These 8 T cell receptor beta chains came from one sample sequenced in a study of blood T cell repertoires in COVID-19. This table comes from immunoSEQ multiplex PCR, and its TCRdb copy is limited to in-frame clones, with some not included. Of approximately 150,000 clones in the sample, roughly 84% were seen once. Sequencing input: peripheral blood. These receptors were collected from a human donor in a cohort sampled during active COVID-19.

The chain recombines TRBV27 with TRBJ2-7; 8 positions agree with TRBD1. V dropped 8 bases and J dropped 3; count of bases not matched to a gene: 9. Germline V gene data show CDR1 as MNHEY and CDR2 as SMNVEV (reference sequence). The CDR3 consists of 14 residues. The CDR3 DNA reads TGTGCCAGCTCCCGGACAGGGTCCCTCTACGAGCAGTACGTC. It translates to CASSRTGSLYEQYV.

Turning to this clone: Other nucleotide sequences from this sample produce the same CDR3. This rearrangement joins TRBV5-1 to TRBJ1-1; D unclear. CDR3 length equals 14 residues. CDR1 SGHRS and CDR2 YFSETQ come from the germline V gene. The V gene lost 2 bases and the J gene lost 0 bases, with 8 bases spanning the gap. The CDR3 here is CASSLGGMNTEAFF. The CDR3, as DNA: TGCGCCAGCAGCTTAGGCGGTATGAACACTGAAGCTTTCTTT.

The chain is built from TRBV6-6 and TRBJ2-2; TRBD2 agrees at 11 bases. Germline-derived CDR1 and CDR2 are MNHNY and SVGAGI (reference sequence). The length of the CDR3 is 14 residues. The V segment lost 8 bases and the J segment 4 bases; nucleotides outside the gene matches: 3. Here the CDR3 DNA reads TGTGCCAGCGGGGGGACTAGCGGCACCGGGGAGCTGTTTTTT. Its translation is CASGGTSGTGELFF.

This clone was seen a few times. V is TRBV18 and J is TRBJ2-7, with 9 bases aligning to TRBD1. Germline loops: CDR1 KGHSH, CDR2 LQKENI. CDR3 length: 13 amino acids. V was clipped by 6 bases and J by 5 bases; unmatched bases: 5. Here the CDR3 reads CASSIGTGNEQYV. DNA of the CDR3: TGTGCCAGCTCCATCGGGACAGGGAACGAGCAGTACGTC.

The chain is built from TRBV7-2 and TRBJ2-3; TRBD2 matches at 8 bases. This CDR3 region has 16 residues. V shed 5 bases, J shed 3 bases, and the junction held 10 bases outside the gene matches. CDR1 and CDR2 from the germline V gene are SGHTA and FQGNSA. The CDR3 loop reads CASSPQGTSGTDTQYF. DNA of the CDR3: TGTGCCAGCAGCCCCCAGGGGACTAGTGGGACAGATACGCAGTATTTT.

The V call is TRBV28, the J call TRBJ2-7; D is unclear. The CDR3 runs 11 residues. CDR1 is MDHEN and CDR2 is SYDVKM in the germline V gene. Trimming pared 10 bases from V and 2 bases from J, leaving 9 bases between. CDR3 amino acids: CATRRAYEQYF. CDR3 bases: TGTGCCACCCGAAGAGCCTACGAGCAGTACTTC.

A single count supports this clone. The chain carries TRBV7-6 and TRBJ2-5; D is uncertain. This CDR3 is 12 amino acids long. Between the trimmed V and J ends, which lost 2 bases and 3 bases, there was a span of 4 bases. From germline, CDR1 is SGHVS and CDR2 FNYEAQ. The CDR3 is CASSLLEETQYF. The CDR3 DNA sequence: TGTGCCAGCAGCTTACTCGAAGAGACCCAGTACTTC.

The chain has TRBV2 and TRBJ2-6; maybe TRBD2 (7 bases). Germline V lookup: CDR1 SNHLY, CDR2 FYNNEI. The CDR3 extends over 18 amino acids. Trimming stripped 6 bases from V and 3 bases from J, with 21 bases between. Here the CDR3 DNA reads TGTGCCAGCAGGGGCCGGGGGGCAGCTATCGGTGGGGCCAACGTCCTGACTTTC. It specifies CASRGRGAAIGGANVLTF.